These T cell receptor beta chains were read from a single sample in a study of blood T cell repertoires in COVID-19. TCRdb keeps only in-frame clones here, not all; method: immunoSEQ multiplex PCR. The top ten clones hold 5.5% to 6.5% of a sample with 56,000 or so clones, 75% to 95% of them seen once. Sequenced: peripheral blood. These receptors were taken from a man aged 45 to 65 with active COVID-19. Each CDR3 is given with its conserved first and last residue. The order of the fields is J gene, D gene, V gene, clone size, CDR3 protein, CDR3 DNA. The D gene is left open where the match is weak. Size values are once, few and many counts, or a class for expanded clones, and some rows have none.

j_call: TRBJ1-2; d_call: -; v_call: TRBV19; clone_size: -; cdr3_aa: CASIKQGSSGGYTF; cdr3_nt: TGTGCCAGTATTAAACAGGGATCCTCTGGTGGCTACACCTTC
j_call: TRBJ2-7; d_call: -; v_call: TRBV19; clone_size: -; cdr3_aa: CASSIGLGYEQYF; cdr3_nt: TGTGCCAGTAGTATAGGACTTGGCTACGAGCAGTACTTC
j_call: TRBJ2-1; d_call: TRBD2; v_call: TRBV27; clone_size: -; cdr3_aa: CASSFGGGVNEQFF; cdr3_nt: TGTGCCAGCAGTTTTGGCGGGGGGGTAAATGAGCAGTTCTTC
j_call: TRBJ1-2; d_call: -; v_call: TRBV6-1; clone_size: -; cdr3_aa: CASRETKNYGYTF; cdr3_nt: TGTGCCAGCCGTGAGACAAAGAACTATGGCTACACCTTC
j_call: TRBJ2-7; d_call: TRBD1; v_call: TRBV7-2; clone_size: -; cdr3_aa: CASSFPPDRNTYEQYF; cdr3_nt: TGTGCCAGCAGCTTTCCTCCGGACAGGAATACCTACGAGCAGTACTTC
j_call: TRBJ2-3; d_call: TRBD1; v_call: TRBV30; clone_size: -; cdr3_aa: CAWTRTGPF; cdr3_nt: TGTGCCTGGACTAGGACAGGCCCTTTT
j_call: TRBJ1-2; d_call: -; v_call: TRBV4-1; clone_size: -; cdr3_aa: CASSTGTNYGYTF; cdr3_nt: TGCGCCAGCTCCACAGGGACTAACTATGGCTACACCTTC
j_call: TRBJ2-1; d_call: TRBD2; v_call: TRBV3-1/TRBV3-2; clone_size: -; cdr3_aa: CASSRGGVNEQFF; cdr3_nt: TGTGCCAGCAGCCGCGGGGGGGTCAATGAGCAGTTCTTC
j_call: TRBJ1-1; d_call: TRBD1; v_call: TRBV6-5; clone_size: -; cdr3_aa: CASSTGQEHSEAFF; cdr3_nt: TGTGCCAGCAGCACGGGACAGGAACACTCTGAAGCTTTCTTT
j_call: TRBJ1-5; d_call: TRBD1; v_call: TRBV15; clone_size: -; cdr3_aa: CATSIGTGGSQPQHF; cdr3_nt: TGTGCCACCAGCATCGGGACAGGGGGCAGTCAGCCCCAGCATTTT
j_call: TRBJ2-1; d_call: -; v_call: TRBV18; clone_size: -; cdr3_aa: CASSPQDNEQFF; cdr3_nt: TGTGCCAGCTCACCTCAGGACAATGAGCAGTTCTTC
j_call: TRBJ1-5; d_call: TRBD1; v_call: TRBV10-2; clone_size: few; cdr3_aa: CASSGPGGYSNQPQHF; cdr3_nt: TGCGCCAGCAGTGGCCCAGGGGGCTATAGCAATCAGCCCCAGCATTTT
j_call: TRBJ2-5; d_call: TRBD2; v_call: TRBV9; clone_size: once; cdr3_aa: CASSVDSGGYQETQYF; cdr3_nt: TGTGCCAGCAGCGTGGATAGCGGGGGGTACCAAGAGACCCAGTACTTC
j_call: TRBJ1-5; d_call: -; v_call: TRBV19; clone_size: -; cdr3_aa: CASSIGGFEPQHF; cdr3_nt: TGTGCCAGTAGTATAGGCGGTTTTGAGCCCCAGCATTTT
j_call: TRBJ2-7; d_call: -; v_call: TRBV7-8; clone_size: -; cdr3_aa: CASSPPGLSYEQYF; cdr3_nt: TGTGCCAGCAGCCCACCGGGACTGTCCTACGAGCAGTACTTC
j_call: TRBJ2-5; d_call: -; v_call: TRBV30; clone_size: -; cdr3_aa: CAGTPRPEETQYF; cdr3_nt: TGTGCCGGAACGCCCAGGCCCGAAGAGACCCAGTACTTC
j_call: TRBJ2-1; d_call: -; v_call: TRBV30; clone_size: -; cdr3_aa: CAWSGSSPNEQFF; cdr3_nt: TGTGCCTGGAGTGGGTCTAGCCCAAATGAGCAGTTCTTC
j_call: TRBJ2-7; d_call: TRBD1; v_call: TRBV28; clone_size: -; cdr3_aa: CASSFDDRGLYEQYF; cdr3_nt: TGTGCCAGCAGTTTCGATGACAGGGGGCTGTACGAGCAGTACTTC
j_call: TRBJ1-1; d_call: TRBD1; v_call: TRBV15; clone_size: -; cdr3_aa: CATRLQGDTEAFF; cdr3_nt: TGTGCCACCAGGCTACAGGGGGACACTGAAGCTTTCTTT
j_call: TRBJ1-2; d_call: -; v_call: TRBV18; clone_size: -; cdr3_aa: CASSRGQRYGYTF; cdr3_nt: TGTGCCAGCTCACGAGGACAGAGATATGGCTACACCTTC
j_call: TRBJ1-2; d_call: TRBD1; v_call: TRBV5-1; clone_size: -; cdr3_aa: CASSKSGTGGDYGYTF; cdr3_nt: TGCGCCAGCAGCAAATCCGGGACAGGGGGAGACTATGGCTACACCTTC
j_call: TRBJ1-5; d_call: TRBD1; v_call: TRBV19; clone_size: -; cdr3_aa: CASSIHPLSPGLGQAPEYWQPQHF; cdr3_nt: TGTGCCAGTAGTATCCACCCCCTATCTCCCGGGCTGGGACAGGCTCCCGAGTATTGGCAGCCCCAGCATTTT
j_call: TRBJ1-1; d_call: -; v_call: TRBV4-2; clone_size: -; cdr3_aa: CASSMNRQQAFF; cdr3_nt: TGTGCCAGCAGCATGAACCGACAGCAAGCTTTCTTT
j_call: TRBJ2-2; d_call: -; v_call: TRBV7-9; clone_size: -; cdr3_aa: CASRAREGPGELFF; cdr3_nt: TGTGCCAGCAGGGCGAGGGAAGGACCCGGGGAGCTGTTTTTT
j_call: TRBJ2-3; d_call: TRBD2; v_call: TRBV3-1/TRBV3-2; clone_size: -; cdr3_aa: CASSPGTSGGAGTDTQYF; cdr3_nt: TGTGCCAGCAGCCCCGGGACTAGCGGGGGGGCCGGGACAGATACGCAGTATTTT
j_call: TRBJ2-7; d_call: -; v_call: TRBV5-4; clone_size: few; cdr3_aa: CASSLYPVSSYEQYF; cdr3_nt: TGTGCCAGCAGCTTGTACCCAGTCAGCTCCTACGAGCAGTACTTC
j_call: TRBJ1-1; d_call: -; v_call: TRBV5-4; clone_size: -; cdr3_aa: CASSPQGLLREAFF; cdr3_nt: TGTGCCAGCAGCCCGCAGGGGCTGCTCAGAGAAGCTTTCTTT
j_call: TRBJ1-4; d_call: -; v_call: TRBV6-1; clone_size: -; cdr3_aa: CASSESRRRVF; cdr3_nt: TGTGCCAGCAGTGAGTCCCGTAGACGGGTTTTT
j_call: TRBJ2-7; d_call: -; v_call: TRBV6-4; clone_size: -; cdr3_aa: CASSDSFGAYEQYF; cdr3_nt: TGTGCCAGCAGTGACTCATTCGGGGCCTACGAGCAGTACTTC
j_call: TRBJ2-7; d_call: TRBD1; v_call: TRBV5-1; clone_size: once; cdr3_aa: CASSTTGQGAYEQYF; cdr3_nt: TGCGCCAGCAGCACGACCGGACAGGGGGCCTACGAGCAGTACTTC
j_call: TRBJ2-1; d_call: TRBD1; v_call: TRBV6-1; clone_size: -; cdr3_aa: CASSEIGLDRGSEQFF; cdr3_nt: TGTGCCAGCAGTGAGATAGGACTGGACAGGGGAAGTGAGCAGTTCTTC
j_call: TRBJ2-7; d_call: TRBD2; v_call: TRBV9; clone_size: -; cdr3_aa: CASSPGALAVTYEQYF; cdr3_nt: TGTGCCAGCAGCCCCGGGGCGCTAGCGGTCACCTACGAGCAGTACTTC
j_call: TRBJ2-7; d_call: -; v_call: TRBV7-2; clone_size: -; cdr3_aa: CASSLVPRGEQYF; cdr3_nt: TGTGCCAGCAGCTTAGTCCCGAGGGGGGAGCAGTACTTC
j_call: TRBJ2-3; d_call: -; v_call: TRBV13; clone_size: -; cdr3_aa: CASSLLATPQPPDTQYF; cdr3_nt: TGTGCCAGCAGCTTACTGGCGACTCCCCAACCCCCGGATACGCAGTATTTT
j_call: TRBJ1-2; d_call: TRBD1; v_call: TRBV4-3; clone_size: -; cdr3_aa: CASSQPGTVYGYTF; cdr3_nt: TGCGCCAGCAGCCAACCTGGGACAGTCTATGGCTACACCTTC
j_call: TRBJ1-1; d_call: TRBD1; v_call: TRBV6-5; clone_size: -; cdr3_aa: CASSRDRGTEAFF; cdr3_nt: TGTGCCAGCAGCCGGGACAGGGGGACTGAAGCTTTCTTT
j_call: TRBJ2-3; d_call: -; v_call: TRBV2; clone_size: -; cdr3_aa: CASSEARDTQYF; cdr3_nt: TGTGCCAGCAGTGAAGCGCGAGATACGCAGTATTTT
j_call: TRBJ1-2; d_call: -; v_call: TRBV15; clone_size: -; cdr3_aa: CATSGKLYYGYTF; cdr3_nt: TGTGCCACCAGCGGTAAACTATATTATGGCTACACCTTC
j_call: TRBJ1-1; d_call: TRBD1; v_call: TRBV28; clone_size: -; cdr3_aa: CASSSGQGLGAFF; cdr3_nt: TGTGCCAGCAGTTCGGGACAGGGTTTGGGAGCTTTCTTT
j_call: TRBJ2-3; d_call: -; v_call: TRBV4-1; clone_size: -; cdr3_aa: CASSHFIQGSTDTQYF; cdr3_nt: TGCGCCAGCAGCCATTTTATACAGGGAAGCACAGATACGCAGTATTTT
j_call: TRBJ1-6; d_call: -; v_call: TRBV2; clone_size: -; cdr3_aa: CASSDGIDNSPLHF; cdr3_nt: TGTGCCAGCAGTGACGGTATTGATAATTCACCCCTCCACTTT
j_call: TRBJ1-6; d_call: -; v_call: TRBV6-5; clone_size: -; cdr3_aa: CATGGLAPSPLHF; cdr3_nt: TGTGCCACCGGGGGGCTGGCTCCCTCACCCCTCCACTTT
j_call: TRBJ1-3; d_call: -; v_call: TRBV7-6; clone_size: -; cdr3_aa: CASSFGGTSSGNTIYF; cdr3_nt: TGTGCCAGCAGCTTTGGAGGCACCAGCTCTGGAAACACCATATATTTT
j_call: TRBJ2-1; d_call: -; v_call: TRBV10-3; clone_size: -; cdr3_aa: CAISRTESNNEQFF; cdr3_nt: TGTGCCATTAGCAGGACAGAATCCAACAATGAGCAGTTCTTC
j_call: TRBJ1-1; d_call: -; v_call: TRBV7-2; clone_size: -; cdr3_aa: CASSLGPGLGTEAFF; cdr3_nt: TGTGCCAGCAGCTTAGGACCGGGGTTGGGCACTGAAGCTTTCTTT
j_call: TRBJ2-1; d_call: -; v_call: TRBV6-5; clone_size: -; cdr3_aa: CASNAGLRSYNEQFF; cdr3_nt: TGTGCCAGCAATGCGGGCCTCAGGTCCTACAATGAGCAGTTCTTC
j_call: TRBJ2-7; d_call: TRBD2; v_call: TRBV7-2; clone_size: few; cdr3_aa: CASSFLSGGDETAEIF; cdr3_nt: TGTGCCAGCAGCTTCCTTAGCGGGGGAGATGAAACCGCCGAAATCTTC
j_call: TRBJ1-6; d_call: TRBD1; v_call: TRBV7-8; clone_size: -; cdr3_aa: CASSLDRGGSPLHF; cdr3_nt: TGTGCCAGCAGCTTGGACAGGGGGGGTTCACCCCTCCACTTT
j_call: TRBJ2-7; d_call: TRBD2; v_call: TRBV7-2; clone_size: -; cdr3_aa: CASSLRGGSYEQYF; cdr3_nt: TGTGCCAGCAGCCTACGCGGGGGGAGCTACGAGCAGTACTTC
j_call: TRBJ2-1; d_call: TRBD1; v_call: TRBV6-5; clone_size: -; cdr3_aa: CASSKTGGFDEQFF; cdr3_nt: TGTGCCAGCAGTAAGACAGGGGGTTTCGATGAGCAGTTCTTC
j_call: TRBJ1-1; d_call: TRBD1; v_call: TRBV2; clone_size: -; cdr3_aa: CAGNRGLNTEAFF; cdr3_nt: TGTGCCGGAAACAGGGGGCTTAACACTGAAGCTTTCTTT
j_call: TRBJ2-3; d_call: -; v_call: TRBV6-2/TRBV6-3; clone_size: -; cdr3_aa: CASSDPDTSSTDTQYF; cdr3_nt: TGTGCCAGCAGTGATCCAGACACCTCTAGCACAGATACGCAGTATTTT
j_call: TRBJ1-1; d_call: -; v_call: TRBV6-5; clone_size: once; cdr3_aa: CASSYPGGNTEAFF; cdr3_nt: TGTGCCAGCAGCTATCCGGGGGGGAACACTGAAGCTTTCTTT
j_call: TRBJ2-1; d_call: TRBD1; v_call: TRBV5-1; clone_size: -; cdr3_aa: CASGTGGGGEQFF; cdr3_nt: TGCGCCAGCGGGACAGGGGGCGGCGGTGAGCAGTTCTTC
j_call: TRBJ2-1; d_call: TRBD2; v_call: TRBV5-8; clone_size: -; cdr3_aa: CASSRGLGRENEQFF; cdr3_nt: TGTGCCAGCAGTCGGGGACTAGGACGGGAAAATGAGCAGTTCTTC
j_call: TRBJ1-1; d_call: -; v_call: TRBV3-1/TRBV3-2; clone_size: -; cdr3_aa: CASGPLGGDTEAFF; cdr3_nt: TGTGCCAGCGGCCCACTGGGGGGGGACACTGAAGCTTTCTTT